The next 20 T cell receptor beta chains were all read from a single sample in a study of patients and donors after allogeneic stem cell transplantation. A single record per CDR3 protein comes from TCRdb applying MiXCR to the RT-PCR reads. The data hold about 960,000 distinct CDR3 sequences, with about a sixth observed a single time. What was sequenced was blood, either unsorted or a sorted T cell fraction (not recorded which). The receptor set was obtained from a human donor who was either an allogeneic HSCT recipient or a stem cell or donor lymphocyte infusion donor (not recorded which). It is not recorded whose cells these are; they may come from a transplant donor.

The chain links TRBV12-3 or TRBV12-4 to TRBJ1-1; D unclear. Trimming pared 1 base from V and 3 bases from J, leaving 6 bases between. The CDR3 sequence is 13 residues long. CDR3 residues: CASSLVIDTEAFF. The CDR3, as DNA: TGTGCCAGCAGTTTAGTTATAGACACTGAAGCTTTCTTT.

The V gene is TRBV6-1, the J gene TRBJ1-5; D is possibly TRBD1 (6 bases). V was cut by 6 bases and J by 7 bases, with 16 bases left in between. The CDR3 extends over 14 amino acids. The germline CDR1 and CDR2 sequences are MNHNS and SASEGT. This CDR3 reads CASSPGSGDQPQHF. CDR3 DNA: TGTGCCAGCAGCCCCGGGTCAGGGGACCAGCCCCAGCATTTT.

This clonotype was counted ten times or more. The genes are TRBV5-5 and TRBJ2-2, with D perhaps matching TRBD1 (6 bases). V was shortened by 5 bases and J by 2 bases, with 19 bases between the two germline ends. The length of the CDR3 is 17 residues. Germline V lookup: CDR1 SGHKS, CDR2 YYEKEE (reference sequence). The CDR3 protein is CASSHDPGTPNTGELFF. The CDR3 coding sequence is TGTGCCAGCAGTCATGATCCCGGGACACCTAACACCGGGGAGCTGTTTTTT. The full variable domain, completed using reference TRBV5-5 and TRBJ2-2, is DAGVTQSPTHLIKTRGQQVTLRCSPISGHKSVSWYQQVLGQGPQFIFQYYEKEERGRGNFPDRFSARQFPNYSSELNVNALLLGDSALYLCASSHDPGTPNTGELFFGEGSRLTVL.

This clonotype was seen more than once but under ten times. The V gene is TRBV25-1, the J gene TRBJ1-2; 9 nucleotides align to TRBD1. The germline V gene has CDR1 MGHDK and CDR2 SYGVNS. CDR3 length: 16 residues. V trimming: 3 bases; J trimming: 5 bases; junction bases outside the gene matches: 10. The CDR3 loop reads CASSDPLGTGRYGYTF. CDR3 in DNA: TGTGCCAGCAGTGACCCTCTAGGGACAGGGAGATATGGCTACACCTTC.

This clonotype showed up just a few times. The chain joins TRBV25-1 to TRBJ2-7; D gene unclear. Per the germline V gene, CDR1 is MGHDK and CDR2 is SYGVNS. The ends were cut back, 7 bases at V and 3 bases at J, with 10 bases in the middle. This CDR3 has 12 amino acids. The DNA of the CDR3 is TGTGCCAGCACCGGACCGGGCTACGAGCAGTACTTC. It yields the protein CASTGPGYEQYF.

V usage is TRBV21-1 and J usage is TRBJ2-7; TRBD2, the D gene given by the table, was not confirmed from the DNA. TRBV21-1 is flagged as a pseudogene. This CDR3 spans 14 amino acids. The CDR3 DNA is TGTGCCAGCACCCTGGAGGGCACCTCCTACGAGCAGTACTTC. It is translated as CASTLEGTSYEQYF.

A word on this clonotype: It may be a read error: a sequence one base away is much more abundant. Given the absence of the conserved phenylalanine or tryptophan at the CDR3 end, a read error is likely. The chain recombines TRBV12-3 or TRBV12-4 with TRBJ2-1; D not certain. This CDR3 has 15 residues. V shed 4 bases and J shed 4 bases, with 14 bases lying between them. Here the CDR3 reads CASSYLIGGYNEQFL. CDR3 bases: TGTGCCAGCAGTTATTTGATAGGCGGATACAATGAGCAGTTCCTC.

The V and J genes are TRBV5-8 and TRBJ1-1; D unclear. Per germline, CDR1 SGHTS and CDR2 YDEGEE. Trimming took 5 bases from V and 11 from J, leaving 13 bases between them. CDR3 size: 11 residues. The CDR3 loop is CASSKRVEAFF. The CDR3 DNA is TGTGCCAGCAGTAAAAGGGTAGAGGCTTTCTTT. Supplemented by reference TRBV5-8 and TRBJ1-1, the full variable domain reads EAGVTQSPTHLIKTRGQQATLRCSPISGHTSVYWYQQALGLGLQFLLWYDEGEERNRGNFPPRFSGRQFPNYSSELNVNALELEDSALYLCASSKRVEAFFGQGTRLTVV.

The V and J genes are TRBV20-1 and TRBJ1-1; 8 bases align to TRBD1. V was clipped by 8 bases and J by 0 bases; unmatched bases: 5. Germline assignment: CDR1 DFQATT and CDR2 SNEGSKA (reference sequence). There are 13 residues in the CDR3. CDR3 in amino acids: CSPVGQVNTEAFF. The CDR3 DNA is TGCAGTCCTGTGGGACAGGTGAACACTGAAGCTTTCTTT.

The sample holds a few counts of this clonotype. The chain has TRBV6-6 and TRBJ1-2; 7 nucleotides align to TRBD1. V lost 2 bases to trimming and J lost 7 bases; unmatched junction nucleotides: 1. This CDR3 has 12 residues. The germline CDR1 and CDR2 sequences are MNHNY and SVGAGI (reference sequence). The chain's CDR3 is CASSYRQGGYTF. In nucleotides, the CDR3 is TGTGCCAGCAGTTACCGACAGGGTGGCTACACCTTC.

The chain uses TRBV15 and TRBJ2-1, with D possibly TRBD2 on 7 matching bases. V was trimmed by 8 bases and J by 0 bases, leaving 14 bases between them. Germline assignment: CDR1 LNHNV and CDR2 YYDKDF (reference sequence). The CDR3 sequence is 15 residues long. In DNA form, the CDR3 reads TGTGCCACCTTTAGGGGGGGGAACTCCTACAATGAGCAGTTCTTC. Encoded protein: CATFRGGNSYNEQFF.

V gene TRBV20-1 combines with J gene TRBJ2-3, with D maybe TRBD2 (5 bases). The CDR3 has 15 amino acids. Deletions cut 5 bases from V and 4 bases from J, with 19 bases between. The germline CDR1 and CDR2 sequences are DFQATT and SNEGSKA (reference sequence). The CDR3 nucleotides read TGCAGTGCTGAGGACCTAGCCAGTTTTTCAGATACGCAGTATTTT. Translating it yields CSAEDLASFSDTQYF.

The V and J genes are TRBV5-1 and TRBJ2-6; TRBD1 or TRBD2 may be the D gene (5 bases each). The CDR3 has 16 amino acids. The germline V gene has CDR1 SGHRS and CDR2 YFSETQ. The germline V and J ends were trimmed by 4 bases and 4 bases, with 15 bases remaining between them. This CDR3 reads CASSPGTFRGANVLTF. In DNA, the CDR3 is TGCGCCAGCAGCCCGGGGACCTTCAGGGGGGCCAACGTCCTGACTTTC.

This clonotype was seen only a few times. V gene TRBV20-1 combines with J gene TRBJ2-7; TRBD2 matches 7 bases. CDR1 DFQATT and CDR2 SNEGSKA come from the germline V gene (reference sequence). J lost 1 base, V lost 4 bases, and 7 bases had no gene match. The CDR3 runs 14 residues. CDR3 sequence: CSATPGLKSYEQYF. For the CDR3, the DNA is TGCAGTGCTACTCCGGGACTAAAGTCCTACGAGCAGTACTTC.

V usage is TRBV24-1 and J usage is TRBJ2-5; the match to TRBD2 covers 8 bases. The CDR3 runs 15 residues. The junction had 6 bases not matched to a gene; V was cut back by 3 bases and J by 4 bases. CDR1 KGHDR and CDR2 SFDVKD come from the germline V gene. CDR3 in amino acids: CATSDPAGGPETQYF. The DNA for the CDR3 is TGTGCCACCAGTGATCCCGCGGGAGGACCAGAGACCCAGTACTTC.

The CDR3 sequence is CASSQEPGSAGELFF. The CDR3, as DNA: TGTGCCAGCAGCCAAGAACCGGGGAGCGCCGGGGAGCTGTTTTTT. This chain connects TRBV4-2 to TRBJ2-2, with a weak D call TRBD2 (5 bases). The CDR3 runs 15 residues. Germline CDR1 is LGHNA and CDR2 is YNFKEQ. Trimming stripped 0 bases from V and 6 bases from J, with 11 bases between.

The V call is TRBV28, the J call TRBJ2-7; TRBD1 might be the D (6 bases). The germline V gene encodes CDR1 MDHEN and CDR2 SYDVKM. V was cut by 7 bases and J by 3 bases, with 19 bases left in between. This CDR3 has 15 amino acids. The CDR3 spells CASIRRDTGLYEQYF. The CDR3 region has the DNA TGTGCCAGCATCCGCAGGGACACGGGTCTCTACGAGCAGTACTTC. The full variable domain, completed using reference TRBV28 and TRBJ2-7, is DVKVTQSSRYLVKRTGEKVFLECVQDMDHENMFWYRQDPGLGLRLIYFSYDVKMKEKGDIPEGYSVSREKKERFSLILESASTNQTSMYLCASIRRDTGLYEQYFGPGTRLTVT.

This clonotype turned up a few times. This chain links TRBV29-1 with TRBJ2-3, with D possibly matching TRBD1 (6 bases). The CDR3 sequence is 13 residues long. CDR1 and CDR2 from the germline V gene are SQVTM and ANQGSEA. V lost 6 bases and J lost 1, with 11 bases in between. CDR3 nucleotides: TGCAGCGTGGGACATGAGCGCACAGATACGCAGTATTTT. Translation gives CSVGHERTDTQYF.

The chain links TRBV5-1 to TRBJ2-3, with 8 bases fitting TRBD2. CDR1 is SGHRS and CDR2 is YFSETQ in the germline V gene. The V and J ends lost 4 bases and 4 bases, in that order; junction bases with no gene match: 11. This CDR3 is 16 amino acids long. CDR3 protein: CASSPTGTSISDTQYF. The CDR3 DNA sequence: TGCGCCAGCAGCCCTACCGGGACTAGTATCTCAGATACGCAGTATTTT.

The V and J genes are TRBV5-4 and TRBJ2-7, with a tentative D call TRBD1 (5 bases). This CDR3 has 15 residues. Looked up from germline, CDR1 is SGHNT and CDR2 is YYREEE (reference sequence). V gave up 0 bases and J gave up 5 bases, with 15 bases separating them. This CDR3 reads CASSLAAGLKNEQYF. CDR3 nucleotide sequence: TGTGCCAGCAGCTTGGCGGCAGGGTTAAAGAACGAGCAGTACTTC. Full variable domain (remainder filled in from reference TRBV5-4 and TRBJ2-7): ETGVTQSPTHLIKTRGQQVTLRCSSQSGHNTVSWYQQALGQGPQFIFQYYREEENGRGNFPPRFSGLQFPNYSSELNVNALELDDSALYLCASSLAAGLKNEQYFGPGTRLTVT.